Listed here are 32 T cell receptor beta chains from one sample, sequenced in a study of T-cell reconstitution after alpha-beta-depleted transplantation in children. The library targeted TCRbeta and was prepared with unique molecular identifiers. TCRdb re-called the PCR reads with MiXCR, one entry per CDR3 protein. Of a few hundred thousand distinct CDR3 sequences in the sample, roughly 13% are singletons; the top ten hold about 2.2%. The specimen comprised PBMCs, mostly from graft donor cells, sampled 360 days after TCRalphabeta/CD19-depleted stem cell transplant. These TCRs come from a male patient aged 10-17 years who had a stem cell transplant for acute myeloid leukemia, so the T cells may come from the graft donor.

This clonotype was seen more than once but under ten times. The V and J genes are TRBV20-1 and TRBJ2-3; 11 bases align to TRBD2. V lost 6 bases, J lost 6 bases, and 11 bases stayed unmatched. The germline V gene encodes CDR1 DFQATT and CDR2 SNEGSKA (reference sequence). The length of the CDR3 is 15 residues. This CDR3 reads CSASGLAAEPDTQYF. The CDR3 DNA sequence: TGCAGTGCCTCGGGACTAGCGGCCGAACCGGATACGCAGTATTTT.

This clonotype occurred a few times. J is TRBJ2-3 and V is TRBV7-9; D unresolved. The germline V gene encodes CDR1 SEHNR and CDR2 FQNEAQ (reference sequence). Trimming pared 2 bases from V and 2 bases from J, leaving 11 bases between. The length of the CDR3 is 15 residues. CDR3 nucleotides: TGTGCCAGCAGCTTAATCGGACCTACCACAGATACGCAGTATTTT. It codes for CASSLIGPTTDTQYF. The full variable domain, with the rest looked up from reference TRBV7-9 and TRBJ2-3, is DTGVSQNPRHKITKRGQNVTFRCDPISEHNRLYWYRQTLGQGPEFLTYFQNEAQLEKSRLLSDRFSAERPKGSFSTLEIQRTEQGDSAMYLCASSLIGPTTDTQYFGPGTRLTVL.

This clonotype was seen a handful of times. This chain links TRBV7-2 with TRBJ2-5; 15 nucleotides align to TRBD2. Trimming took 0 bases from V and 5 from J; bases not matched to a gene: 13. Germline V gene data show CDR1 as SGHTA and CDR2 as FQGNSA. There are 20 residues in the CDR3. CDR3 sequence (DNA): TGTGCCAGCAGCTTAGCTGGACGGGGACTAGCGGGAGGAGTGGATGAGACCCAGTACTTC. Its protein product is CASSLAGRGLAGGVDETQYF. Together with reference TRBV7-2 and TRBJ2-5, the CDR3 gives the full variable domain: GAGVSQSPSNKVTEKGKDVELRCDPISGHTALYWYRQSLGQGLEFLIYFQGNSAPDKSGLPSDRFSAERTGGSVSTLTIQRTQQEDSAVYLCASSLAGRGLAGGVDETQYFGPGTRLLVL.

The chain employs TRBV14 and TRBJ1-4; weak D call: TRBD1 (6 bases). Germline-derived CDR1 and CDR2 are SGHDN and FVKESK. Trimming removed 1 base from V and 8 bases from J, with 20 bases in between. The CDR3 loop spans 17 amino acids. The CDR3 nucleotides read TGTGCCAGCAGCCAAGGGGACAATCGCGAGATCGGGGAAAAACTGTTTTTT. This sequence encodes CASSQGDNREIGEKLFF. Full variable domain (missing parts from reference TRBV14 and TRBJ1-4): EAGVTQFPSHSVIEKGQTVTLRCDPISGHDNLYWYRRVMGKEIKFLLHFVKESKQDESGMPNNRFLAERTGGTYSTLKVQPAELEDSGVYFCASSQGDNREIGEKLFFGSGTQLSVL.

This clonotype is medium-sized by share. This chain joins TRBV29-1 and TRBJ2-2; D gene unclear. The germline gives CDR1 SQVTM, CDR2 ANQGSEA. V dropped 6 bases and J dropped 1 base, with 9 bases sitting between them. The CDR3 spans 13 residues. The CDR3 DNA follows: TGCAGCGTAAGTCTCCTGAACACCGGGGAGCTGTTTTTT. It codes for CSVSLLNTGELFF.

The chain employs TRBV5-1 and TRBJ2-1; 8 bases match TRBD2. CDR1 and CDR2 (germline): SGHRS, YFSETQ. Trimming removed 3 bases from V and 4 bases from J; junction bases left unmatched: 9. This CDR3 is 16 amino acids long. The CDR3 nucleotides read TGCGCCAGCAGCTATGCCCCGGGACTAGAGTACAATGAGCAGTTCTTC. Its translation: CASSYAPGLEYNEQFF.

The chain joins TRBV4-1 to TRBJ2-7, with D possibly being TRBD1 or TRBD2 (5 bases each). V lost 0 bases to trimming and J lost 5 bases, with 14 bases between them. There are 15 residues in the CDR3. Germline assignment: CDR1 MGHRA and CDR2 YSYEKL. The CDR3 nucleotides read TGCGCCAGCAGCCAAGAAGCCGGGGCTCGGGACGAGCAGTACTTC. Amino acids: CASSQEAGARDEQYF.

The chain is built from TRBV20-1 and TRBJ2-3; 7 nucleotides align to TRBD2. V was clipped by 4 bases and J by 3 bases; unmatched bases: 4. The CDR3 totals 13 residues. Per germline, CDR1 DFQATT and CDR2 SNEGSKA (reference sequence). CDR3 DNA: TGCAGTGCTAACGGGAGGCGGACAGATACGCAGTATTTT. This translates into CSANGRRTDTQYF.

This chain joins TRBV20-1 and TRBJ2-5; D is unresolved. V lost 3 bases and J 2 bases, leaving 16 bases between the germline ends. Germline V gene sequence: CDR1 DFQATT, CDR2 SNEGSKA (reference sequence). The CDR3 has 15 amino acids. CDR3 sequence (DNA): TGCAGTGCTAGTAAGATTAGTGCCTATCAAGAGACCCAGTACTTC. It specifies CSASKISAYQETQYF.

This clonotype turned up a few times. The chain links TRBV5-5 to TRBJ1-1; D ambiguous. V was pared by 4 bases and J by 0 bases, with 10 bases between. Germline CDR1 SGHKS, CDR2 YYEKEE (reference sequence). There are 14 residues in the CDR3. DNA for the CDR3: TGTGCCAGCAGCCCGAACCTAATGAACACTGAAGCTTTCTTT. It codes for CASSPNLMNTEAFF.

This chain joins TRBV12-3 or TRBV12-4 and TRBJ2-3; 11 bases fit TRBD2. The CDR3 has 14 residues. V lost 6 bases and J lost 4; bases outside the gene matches: 3. The CDR3 nucleotides are TGTGCCAGCAGCGTTAGCGGGAGGGCAGATACGCAGTATTTT. It specifies CASSVSGRADTQYF.

This chain connects TRBV7-8 to TRBJ2-5; 8 bases are a match to TRBD1. J gave up 1 base and V 5 bases, and 15 bases lay outside the gene matches. This CDR3 has 18 amino acids. CDR1 is SGHVS, CDR2 FQNEAQ, per germline. CDR3 in DNA: TGTGCCAGCAGCCCGTGGCGACAGGGGTTGAGCAGCCAAGAGACCCAGTACTTC. It encodes CASSPWRQGLSSQETQYF.

V and J are TRBV5-1 and TRBJ2-1, with 11 bases identical to TRBD2. The CDR3 spans 15 residues. J gave up 8 bases and V 4 bases, and 8 bases lay outside the gene matches. Germline CDR1 reads SGHRS; CDR2 reads YFSETQ. In DNA form, the CDR3 reads TGCGCCAGCAGCCCCCGACTAGCGGGAACCCATGAGCAGTTCTTC. Encoded protein: CASSPRLAGTHEQFF.

At least ten counts were recorded for this clonotype. The chain employs TRBV7-9 and TRBJ2-3, with no clear D. This CDR3 is built from 15 residues. Trimming took 5 bases from V and 3 from J, leaving 15 bases between them. Germline loops: CDR1 SEHNR, CDR2 FQNEAQ (reference sequence). CDR3 sequence (DNA): TGTGCCAGCAGCCAGGACGAGCTATGGACAGATACGCAGTATTTT. It is translated as CASSQDELWTDTQYF.

The chain uses TRBV4-3 and TRBJ2-5; D gene ambiguous. Deletions cut 4 bases from V and 5 bases from J, with 17 bases between. The CDR3 totals 15 residues. The germline gives CDR1 LGHNA, CDR2 YSLEER. The CDR3 loop is CASSPRGDKGETQYF. The DNA of the CDR3 is TGCGCCAGCAGCCCTCGAGGAGACAAAGGGGAGACCCAGTACTTC.

The rearrangement joins TRBV7-6 to TRBJ2-3; 10 bases fit TRBD1. This CDR3 is 16 amino acids long. Germline trimming cut 5 bases from V and 5 bases from J; bases unmatched to any gene: 10. Germline V gene lookup returns CDR1 SGHVS and CDR2 FNYEAQ. CDR3 sequence (DNA): TGTGCCAGCAGCCGCTGGACAGGGGGATATAGAGATACGCAGTATTTT. Translation: CASSRWTGGYRDTQYF.

The chain links TRBV29-1 to TRBJ2-5, with D perhaps being TRBD1 or TRBD2 (7 bases each). CDR1 and CDR2 (germline): SQVTM, ANQGSEA. The CDR3 consists of 14 residues. V lost 7 bases and J 5 bases, leaving 20 bases between the germline ends. The CDR3 DNA is TGCAGCGCCGCTGGGAGGGGGCGCTGGGAGACCCAGTACTTC. Encoded protein: CSAAGRGRWETQYF.

This clonotype was seen repeatedly, ten times or more. The rearrangement uses TRBV20-1 and TRBJ2-1, with D tentatively TRBD2 (5 bases). The CDR3 sequence is 15 residues long. Trimming shortened V by 0 bases and J by 6 bases, and 15 bases separated the two germline ends. Germline lookup yields CDR1 DFQATT and CDR2 SNEGSKA (reference sequence). The DNA for the CDR3 is TGCAGTGCTAGAGATCTTGCTAGCATCCCCAATGAGCAGTTCTTC. It translates to CSARDLASIPNEQFF.

In this sample, this clonotype turned up a few times. The genes are TRBV7-6 and TRBJ2-7; D may be TRBD1 (5 bases). Germline assignment: CDR1 SGHVS and CDR2 FNYEAQ. V was shortened by 7 bases and J by 5 bases, with 12 bases between the two germline ends. There are 12 residues in the CDR3. The CDR3: CASIQGTHEQYF. CDR3 DNA: TGTGCCAGCATCCAGGGAACCCACGAGCAGTACTTC.

This clonotype was recorded many times. The gene calls are TRBV12-3 or TRBV12-4 and TRBJ1-6, with TRBD1 identical over 7 bases. The CDR3 length is 15 residues. V gave up 3 bases and J gave up 4 bases; unmatched junction bases: 3. CDR3 in amino acids: CASSFQGGYNSPLHF. DNA for the CDR3: TGTGCCAGCAGTTTCCAGGGGGGATATAATTCACCCCTCCACTTT.

This clonotype was counted at least ten times. This chain links TRBV5-1 with TRBJ2-4; 8 bases align to TRBD1. The germline gives CDR1 SGHRS, CDR2 YFSETQ. This CDR3 contains 17 residues. Germline trimming cut 4 bases from V and 2 bases from J; bases unmatched to any gene: 11. Here the CDR3 DNA reads TGCGCCAGCAGCCCGGAGCCAGGGGGCTGGACCAAAAACATTCAGTACTTC. This translates into CASSPEPGGWTKNIQYF.

This clonotype was seen more than once but under ten times. The chain recombines TRBV11-2 with TRBJ1-4; tentative D call: TRBD1 (5 bases). Germline assignment: CDR1 SGHAT and CDR2 FQNNGV. V lost 8 bases, J lost 0 bases, and 7 bases lay in between. The CDR3 loop spans 13 amino acids. CDR3 bases: TGTGCCAGCGAGGGGACAACTAATGAAAAACTGTTTTTT. This sequence encodes CASEGTTNEKLFF.

This clonotype was observed a few times. The chain employs TRBV12-3 or TRBV12-4 and TRBJ2-2; TRBD1 might be the D (5 bases). The length of the CDR3 is 15 residues. Between the trimmed V and J ends, which lost 3 bases and 0 bases, there was a span of 8 bases. CDR3 bases: TGTGCCAGCAGTTTGGGGCAACCGAACACCGGGGAGCTGTTTTTT. It is translated as CASSLGQPNTGELFF.

This clonotype turned up a few times. The chain links TRBV6-2 or TRBV6-3 to TRBJ2-3; TRBD2 matches 15 bases. The CDR3 has 20 amino acids. Germline trimming cut 5 bases from V and 6 bases from J; bases unmatched to any gene: 18. In germline, CDR1 is MNHEY, CDR2 SVGEGT. CDR3 region: CASSPVGLAGGRIARDTQYF. CDR3 DNA sequence: TGTGCCAGCAGTCCGGTGGGACTAGCGGGAGGCCGAATTGCAAGGGATACGCAGTATTTT.

In this sample, this clonotype turned up many times. This chain links TRBV28 with TRBJ2-5; 9 positions match TRBD1. The V and J ends lost 2 bases and 5 bases, in that order; junction bases with no gene match: 12. Germline CDR1 and CDR2: MDHEN and SYDVKM. The CDR3 is 17 residues long. The CDR3 is CASSLRRPGTGSETQYF. CDR3 in DNA: TGTGCCAGCAGTTTACGCCGTCCCGGGACAGGGTCGGAGACCCAGTACTTC. Variable domain in full (rest from reference TRBV28 and TRBJ2-5): DVKVTQSSRYLVKRTGEKVFLECVQDMDHENMFWYRQDPGLGLRLIYFSYDVKMKEKGDIPEGYSVSREKKERFSLILESASTNQTSMYLCASSLRRPGTGSETQYFGPGTRLLVL.

This clonotype was detected only a few times. This sequence joins TRBV20-1 and TRBJ2-7; perhaps TRBD1 as D (5 bases). From germline, CDR1 is DFQATT and CDR2 SNEGSKA (reference sequence). The ends were cut back, 6 bases at V and 3 bases at J, with 15 bases in the middle. This CDR3 contains 13 residues. CDR3 coding DNA: TGCAGTGCCGACAGTAACTCCTTCTACGAGCAGTACTTC. This translates into CSADSNSFYEQYF.

This clonotype was counted at least ten times. This rearrangement joins TRBV29-1 to TRBJ1-1; 7 bases agree with TRBD1. V trimming: 7 bases; J trimming: 0 bases; junction bases outside the gene matches: 2. The length of the CDR3 is 12 residues. Germline lookup yields CDR1 SQVTM and CDR2 ANQGSEA. The CDR3 protein is CSAGQVNTEAFF. CDR3 DNA sequence: TGCAGCGCTGGACAGGTGAACACTGAAGCTTTCTTT.

The rearrangement joins TRBV14 to TRBJ2-5, with D maybe TRBD2 (5 bases). V lost 4 bases and J 11 bases, leaving 17 bases between the germline ends. The CDR3 extends over 13 amino acids. The germline V gene encodes CDR1 SGHDN and CDR2 FVKESK. The CDR3 DNA sequence: TGTGCCAGCAGCCTCGTTCCGGCGGGCGGGCAGTACTTC. Translated, it gives CASSLVPAGGQYF.

This clonotype has a handful of counts. The DNA is omitted, as the CDR3 cannot be located on it reliably, and the CDR3 follows TCRdb's listing. The chain uses TRBV30 and TRBJ2-1; the table's D call, TRBD2, was not checked against the DNA. The CDR3 length is 21 residues, termini included. Germline V gene lookup returns CDR1 GTSNPN and CDR2 SVGIG (reference sequence). The chain's CDR3 is CAWSPREGQFFGPGKREGQFF.

Details on this clonotype: At one end the junction does not follow the germline gene, possibly because of a read error. The V gene is TRBV7-7, the J gene TRBJ2-2; 8 nucleotides agree with TRBD2. This CDR3 contains 17 residues. Germline V lookup: CDR1 SSHAT, CDR2 FNYEAQ (reference sequence). In DNA form, the CDR3 reads TGTGCTAGCAGCTTAGCAGGGAGCGGGAGACTTACCGGGGAGCTGTTTTTT. Protein: CASSLAGSGRLTGELFF.

This clonotype was counted only a few times. The chain couples TRBV7-2 to TRBJ2-5; D not certain. V lost 5 bases to trimming and J lost 8 bases, with 12 bases between them. Germline V gene data show CDR1 as SGHTA and CDR2 as FQGNSA. This CDR3 is built from 12 residues. The DNA for the CDR3 is TGTGCCAGCAGCCCCCCAAGTGTAACCCAGTACTTC. It yields the protein CASSPPSVTQYF.

This clonotype was found a few times. The chain is built from TRBV7-8 and TRBJ2-7; D may be TRBD1 (6 bases). CDR3 length equals 17 residues. Germline V gene lookup returns CDR1 SGHVS and CDR2 FQNEAQ. V lost 3 bases, J lost 2 bases, and 20 bases lay in between. The CDR3 loop is CASSLFISGGQTYEQYF. Written as DNA, the CDR3 is TGTGCCAGCAGCTTGTTTATCTCTGGAGGACAGACCTACGAGCAGTACTTC.